This T cell receptor beta chain was retrieved from a study of CD4 T cells in relation to SARS-CoV-2 and coronaviruses. Produced via immunoSEQ multiplex PCR; TCRdb's table is partial and in-frame only. Of roughly 23,000 clones listed, roughly 80% are singletons. V lost 4 bases and J 4 bases, leaving 14 bases between the germline ends. Germline V gives CDR1 SGDLS, CDR2 YYNGEE. CDR3 size: 14 residues. CD4+ T cells from unexposed donors were obtained before the COVID-19 pandemic (2011-2018). After 10 to 11 days of culture, CD4+ T cells were isolated. For this clone: Its matching antigen is unknown.

This TCR was sampled from a human donor in good health. Sequenced: CD4+ T cells from PBMCs, cultured in vitro. The J gene is TRBJ1-2, the V gene TRBV9, with D possibly being TRBD1 (5 bases). The CDR3 sequence is CASSPPGLIYGYTF. CDR3 bases: TGTGCCAGCAGCCCGCCGGGACTGATCTATGGCTACACCTTC.